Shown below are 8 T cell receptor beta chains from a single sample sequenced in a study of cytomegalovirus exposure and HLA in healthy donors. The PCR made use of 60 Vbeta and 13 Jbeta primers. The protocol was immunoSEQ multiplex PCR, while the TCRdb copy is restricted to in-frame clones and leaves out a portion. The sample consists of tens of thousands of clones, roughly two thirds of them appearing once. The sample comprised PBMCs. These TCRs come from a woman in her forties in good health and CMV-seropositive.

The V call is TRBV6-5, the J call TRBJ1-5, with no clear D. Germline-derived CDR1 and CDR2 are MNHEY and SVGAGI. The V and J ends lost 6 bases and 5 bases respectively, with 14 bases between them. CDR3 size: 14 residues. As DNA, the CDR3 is TGTGCCAGCAGGAGAGGGAGAGGACATCAGCCCCAGCATTTT. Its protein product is CASRRGRGHQPQHF.

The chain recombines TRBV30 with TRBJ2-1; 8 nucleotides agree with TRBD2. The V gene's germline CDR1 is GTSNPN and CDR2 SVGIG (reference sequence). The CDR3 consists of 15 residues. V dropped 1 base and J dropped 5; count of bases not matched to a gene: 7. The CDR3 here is CAWSGRGGGNNEQFF. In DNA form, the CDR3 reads TGTGCCTGGAGTGGTCGGGGCGGGGGGAACAATGAGCAGTTCTTC.

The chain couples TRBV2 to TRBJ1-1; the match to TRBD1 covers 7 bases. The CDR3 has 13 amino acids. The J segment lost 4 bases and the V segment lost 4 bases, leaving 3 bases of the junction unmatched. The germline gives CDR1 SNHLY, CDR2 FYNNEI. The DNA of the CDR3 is TGTGCCAGCAGTGTGACAGGGATCACTGAAGCTTTCTTT. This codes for CASSVTGITEAFF.

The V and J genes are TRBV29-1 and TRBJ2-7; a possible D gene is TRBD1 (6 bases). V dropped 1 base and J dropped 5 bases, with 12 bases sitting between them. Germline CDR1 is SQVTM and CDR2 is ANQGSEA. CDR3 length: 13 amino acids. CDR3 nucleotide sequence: TGCAGCGTTGAAGGACAGGTTGGCAACGAGCAGTACTTC. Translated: CSVEGQVGNEQYF.

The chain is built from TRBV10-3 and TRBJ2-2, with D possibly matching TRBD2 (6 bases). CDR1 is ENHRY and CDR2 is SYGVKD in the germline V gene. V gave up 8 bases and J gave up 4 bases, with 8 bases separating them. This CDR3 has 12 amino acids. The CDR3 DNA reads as TGTGCCATCCGCGGGGTCACCGGGGAGCTGTTTTTT. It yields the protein CAIRGVTGELFF.

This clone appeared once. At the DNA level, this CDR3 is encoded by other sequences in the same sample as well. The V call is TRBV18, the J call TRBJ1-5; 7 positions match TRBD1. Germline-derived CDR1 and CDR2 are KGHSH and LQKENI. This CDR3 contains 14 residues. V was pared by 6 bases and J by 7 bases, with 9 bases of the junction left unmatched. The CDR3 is CASSLDRAGQPQHF. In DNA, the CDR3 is TGTGCCAGCTCTCTTGACAGGGCCGGCCAGCCCCAGCATTTT.

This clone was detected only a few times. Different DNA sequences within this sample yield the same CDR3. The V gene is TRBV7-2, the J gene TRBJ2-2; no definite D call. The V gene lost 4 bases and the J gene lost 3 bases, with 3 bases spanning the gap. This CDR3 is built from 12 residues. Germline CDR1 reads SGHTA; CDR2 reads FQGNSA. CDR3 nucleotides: TGTGCCAGCAGCTCCGACACCGGGGAGCTGTTTTTT. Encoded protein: CASSSDTGELFF. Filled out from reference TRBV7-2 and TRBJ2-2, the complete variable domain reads GAGVSQSPSNKVTEKGKDVELRCDPISGHTALYWYRQSLGQGLEFLIYFQGNSAPDKSGLPSDRFSAERTGGSVSTLTIQRTQQEDSAVYLCASSSDTGELFFGEGSRLTVL.

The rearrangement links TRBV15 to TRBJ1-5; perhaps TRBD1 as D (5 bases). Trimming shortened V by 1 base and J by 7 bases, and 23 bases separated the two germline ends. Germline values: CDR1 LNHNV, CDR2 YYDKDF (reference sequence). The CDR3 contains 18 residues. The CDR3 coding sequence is TGTGCCACCAGCAGAGGGGTTTCGGTGGGCAGGGATAGCCAGCCCCAGCATTTT. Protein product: CATSRGVSVGRDSQPQHF.